This passage covers 17 T cell receptor beta chains from one sample sequenced in a study of blood T cells in healthy people across ages. Through a sample-barcoded 5' primer and a J-beta primer mix, a second PCR was run for about 6 to 11 cycles. One entry per CDR3 protein, called by TCRdb with MiXCR from the 5' RACE reads. The profile shows about 280,000 distinct CDR3 sequences, 25% to 30% of them singletons. Sequenced sample: blood. These receptors all come from a woman between 65 and 79 years old in good health.

This chain links TRBV9 with TRBJ2-6, with TRBD1 matching over 7 bases. Germline V gene data show CDR1 as SGDLS and CDR2 as YYNGEE. V dropped 1 base and J dropped 5; count of bases not matched to a gene: 15. The CDR3 has 19 amino acids. The CDR3 here is CASSVKDPGQFRRANVLTF. The CDR3 region has the DNA TGTGCCAGCAGCGTAAAGGATCCGGGACAGTTTCGACGGGCCAACGTCCTGACTTTC. Complete variable domain (other parts from reference TRBV9 and TRBJ2-6): DSGVTQTPKHLITATGQRVTLRCSPRSGDLSVYWYQQSLDQGLQFLIQYYNGEERAKGNILERFSAQQFPDLHSELNLSSLELGDSALYFCASSVKDPGQFRRANVLTFGAGSRLTVL.

The J gene is TRBJ1-6, the V gene TRBV15, with D maybe TRBD1 (5 bases). V lost 6 bases, J lost 7 bases, and 10 bases lay in between. This CDR3 comprises 13 residues. In germline, CDR1 is LNHNV, CDR2 YYDKDF (reference sequence). The CDR3 protein is CATSGAGNSPLHF. The CDR3 DNA sequence: TGTGCCACCAGTGGGGCGGGGAATTCACCCCTCCACTTT. Complete variable domain (other parts from reference TRBV15 and TRBJ1-6): DAMVIQNPRYQVTQFGKPVTLSCSQTLNHNVMYWYQQKSSQAPKLLFHYYDKDFNNEADTPDNFQSRRPNTSFCFLDIRSPGLGDTAMYLCATSGAGNSPLHFGNGTRLTVT.

This clonotype was recorded a few times. The rearrangement uses TRBV29-1 and TRBJ2-4, with 7 nucleotides matching TRBD1. Germline-derived CDR1 and CDR2 are SQVTM and ANQGSEA. V shed 7 bases, J shed 0 bases, and the junction held 6 bases outside the gene matches. This CDR3 contains 14 residues. This CDR3 is CSARDSLAKNIQYF. For the CDR3, the DNA is TGCAGCGCACGGGACAGTTTAGCCAAAAACATTCAGTACTTC.

This clonotype showed up many times. The chain couples TRBV20-1 to TRBJ2-5; weak D call: TRBD2 (6 bases). V gave up 6 bases and J gave up 1 base, with 9 bases separating them. The germline V gene encodes CDR1 DFQATT and CDR2 SNEGSKA (reference sequence). The CDR3 is made up of 12 amino acids. The CDR3 DNA follows: TGCAGTGCCTGGGGACTCCAAGAGACCCAGTACTTC. This sequence encodes CSAWGLQETQYF.

This clonotype was found a few times. The chain combines TRBV25-1 with TRBJ1-5; no reliable D call. The CDR3 runs 17 residues. The V and J ends lost 2 bases and 2 bases respectively, with 16 bases between them. The germline V gene has CDR1 MGHDK and CDR2 SYGVNS. The DNA for the CDR3 is TGTGCCAGCAGTGAAGGAGGGTTGGTTTATGGCAATCAGCCCCAGCATTTT. Translation: CASSEGGLVYGNQPQHF.

The V and J genes are TRBV21-1 and TRBJ2-7; the table names TRBD2, a call not compared with the DNA. TRBV21-1 is listed as a pseudogene. This CDR3 is 17 amino acids long. Written as DNA, the CDR3 is TGTGCCAGCAGCAAAGGTAGCCGACAGGGCCACCCGCTTGAGCAGTACTTC. Amino acids: CASSKGSRQGHPLEQYF.

This clonotype turned up a few times. The chain has TRBV6-1 and TRBJ2-5; perhaps TRBD2 as D (6 bases). The germline V gene encodes CDR1 MNHNS and CDR2 SASEGT. Trimming took 8 bases from V and 6 from J, leaving 10 bases between them. This CDR3 is 11 amino acids long. CDR3 sequence reads: CASRGGKTQYF. DNA for the CDR3: TGTGCCAGCCGGGGCGGGAAGACCCAGTACTTC.

V and J are TRBV15 and TRBJ2-5, with 14 bases lining up with TRBD2. The J call may be incorrect, as the DNA end agrees better with TRBJ2-1. The CDR3 loop spans 19 amino acids. Germline V CDR1 and CDR2: LNHNV, YYDKDF (reference sequence). CDR3 loop: CATSRKTKGTSGRANEQFF. The DNA for the CDR3 is TGTGCCACCAGCAGGAAAACGAAAGGGACTAGCGGGAGAGCCAATGAGCAGTTCTTC.

The V gene is TRBV28, the J gene TRBJ2-5; D is perhaps TRBD1 or TRBD2 (5 bases each). Trimming stripped 4 bases from V and 0 bases from J, with 6 bases between. CDR1 MDHEN and CDR2 SYDVKM come from the germline V gene. The CDR3 length is 13 residues. The CDR3 reads CASSSGHQETQYF. The DNA of the CDR3 is TGTGCCAGCAGTTCGGGACACCAAGAGACCCAGTACTTC.

Only a few counts were recorded for this clonotype. Its ends do not fully match the called genes, so a read error is possible. This chain joins TRBV29-1 and TRBJ1-4, with D possibly being TRBD1 (5 bases). Germline CDR1 SQVTM, CDR2 ANQGSEA. CDR3 length: 11 residues. CDR3 residues: CSVEGGTGLVF. CDR3 nucleotide sequence: TGCAGCGTTGAGGGAGGGACGGGACTCGTTTTT.

This clonotype occurred a few times. The V call is TRBV11-2, the J call TRBJ2-5, with 7 bases lining up with TRBD2. Trimming cost V 1 base and J 1 base; bases outside gene matches: 6. The CDR3 contains 16 residues. Germline lookup yields CDR1 SGHAT and CDR2 FQNNGV. In nucleotides, the CDR3 is TGTGCCAGCAGCTTAGTCTCAGCGGGAACCCAAGAGACCCAGTACTTC. Translating it yields CASSLVSAGTQETQYF.

The chain carries TRBV27 and TRBJ2-7; 8 bases fit TRBD1. This CDR3 comprises 14 residues. Germline V gives CDR1 MNHEY, CDR2 SMNVEV (reference sequence). J gave up 6 bases and V 6 bases, and 10 bases lay outside the gene matches. The CDR3 DNA reads as TGTGCCAGCAGGCCTTCGACAGGGGTGGGCGAGCAGTACTTC. It is translated as CASRPSTGVGEQYF.

As concerns this clonotype: A read error may produce the germline difference seen at one junction end. The rearrangement uses TRBV2 and TRBJ2-5; D might be TRBD2 (5 bases). The CDR3 runs to 16 residues. Germline V lookup: CDR1 SNHLY, CDR2 FYNNEI. The CDR3 region has the DNA TGTGCCAGCAGTGAAATCGCATTAGATTTAACAAGTGAGCGGTTCTTC. Its translation is CASSEIALDLTSERFF.

This clonotype came up a few times. The chain carries TRBV12-3 or TRBV12-4 and TRBJ1-6, with TRBD1 matching 9 bases. The V and J ends lost 6 bases and 5 bases, in that order; junction bases with no gene match: 5. The CDR3 runs 15 residues. Here the CDR3 reads CASRLQGANNSPLHF. CDR3 DNA sequence: TGTGCCAGCAGATTACAGGGGGCGAATAATTCACCCCTCCACTTT.

This clonotype was counted only a few times. The chain uses TRBV12-3 or TRBV12-4 and TRBJ2-2; 11 nucleotides agree with TRBD2. V lost 2 bases and J lost 6; bases outside the gene matches: 2. This CDR3 is 15 amino acids long. The CDR3, as DNA: TGTGCCAGCAGTTTATTTAGCGGGAGGGCCGGGGAGCTGTTTTTT. Translation: CASSLFSGRAGELFF.

The gene calls are TRBV5-1 and TRBJ2-1; D is ambiguous. The CDR3 length is 12 residues. Germline V gives CDR1 SGHRS, CDR2 YFSETQ. With 2 bases removed from V and 10 bases from J, the gap between germline ends came to 10 bases. The CDR3 loop reads CASSLQSGEQFF. CDR3 sequence (DNA): TGCGCCAGCAGCTTACAGTCCGGGGAGCAGTTCTTC. Based on the CDR3 plus reference TRBV5-1 and TRBJ2-1, the full variable domain is KAGVTQTPRYLIKTRGQQVTLSCSPISGHRSVSWYQQTPGQGLQFLFEYFSETQRNKGNFPGRFSGRQFSNSRSEMNVSTLELGDSALYLCASSLQSGEQFFGPGTRLTVL.

The rearrangement uses TRBV5-1 and TRBJ1-1; 9 positions match TRBD1. The CDR3 is 15 amino acids. The V gene end was trimmed by 3 bases and the J gene end by 5 bases; junction bases not matched to a gene: 8. From germline, CDR1 is SGHRS and CDR2 YFSETQ. CDR3 coding DNA: TGCGCCAGCAGCTCCGGAAACAGGGGGCTGACTGAAGCTTTCTTT. Protein sequence: CASSSGNRGLTEAFF.